The rows below give T cell receptor beta chains drawn from one sample of a study of early T cells in non-severe SARS-CoV-2 infection. TCRdb reprocessed the 5' RACE reads with MiXCR, giving one entry per CDR3 protein. The profile shows around 62,000 distinct CDR3 sequences, approximately 13% of them singletons. The sequencing sample was made of whole blood. The receptor set was obtained from an adult who was a healthcare worker with PCR-confirmed SARS-CoV-2 infection or an uninfected control (not recorded which). CDR3s include the opening cysteine and the closing phenylalanine or tryptophan. D genes are given only for firm matches. Expanded clones get a size class; other rows say once, few or many, or leave the size out.

J gene | clone size | V gene | D gene | CDR3 protein | CDR3 DNA
TRBJ2-1 | . | TRBV11-1 | TRBD2 | CASSLRGGLAGGPANEQFF | TGTGCCAGCAGCTTAAGGGGAGGGCTAGCGGGAGGACCAGCAAATGAGCAGTTCTTC
TRBJ2-1 | few | TRBV28 | TRBD1 | CASSPPRTGAGNEQFF | TGTGCCAGCAGTCCACCCCGGACAGGGGCGGGAAATGAGCAGTTCTTC
TRBJ2-5 | many | TRBV28 | . | CASSSPVGSWDLKTQYF | TGTGCCAGCAGTTCACCGGTGGGCAGTTGGGATTTGAAGACCCAGTACTTC
TRBJ1-1 | . | TRBV18 | TRBD1 | CASSPGQTNTEAFF | TGTGCCAGCTCACCGGGACAGACGAACACTGAAGCTTTCTTT
TRBJ2-2 | many | TRBV2 | . | CASKVGAANTGELFF | TGTGCCAGCAAAGTTGGTGCCGCGAACACCGGGGAGCTGTTTTTT
TRBJ1-2 | many | TRBV7-9 | . | CASSPGFYGYTF | TGTGCCAGCAGCCCAGGGTTCTATGGCTACACCTTC
TRBJ1-2 | many | TRBV20-1 | . | CSATAGPPYGYTF | TGCAGTGCTACGGCAGGGCCCCCCTATGGCTACACCTTC
TRBJ2-4 | . | TRBV9 | . | CASSVGGDAKNIQYF | TGTGCCAGCAGCGTAGGTGGGGACGCCAAAAACATTCAGTACTTC
TRBJ2-3 | many | TRBV5-1 | TRBD2 | CASSLVGRPTDTQYF | TGCGCCAGCAGCTTGGTCGGGAGGCCCACAGATACGCAGTATTTT
TRBJ2-1 | many | TRBV29-1 | TRBD2 | CSGSWTSGNEQFF | TGCAGCGGGTCCTGGACTAGCGGAAATGAGCAGTTCTTC
TRBJ2-1 | many | TRBV6-6 | . | CASTGGPSSYNEQFF | TGTGCCAGCACTGGCGGGCCAAGTTCCTACAATGAGCAGTTCTTC
TRBJ2-7 | many | TRBV4-2 | . | CASSQDRGTDEQYF | TGTGCCAGCAGCCAAGATAGGGGAACGGACGAGCAGTACTTC